These 27 T cell receptor beta chains were sequenced from one sample in a study of monozygotic twins with cystic fibrosis. Clones were read by immunoSEQ multiplex PCR, and TCRdb kept only the in-frame ones, dropping some. The repertoire holds 34,000 or so clones, with roughly nine tenths as singletons. The sequencing sample was made of blood. Receptor source: a girl aged 2-9 years with cystic fibrosis.

This clone was seen a single time. J is TRBJ2-1 and V is TRBV2, with 9 bases that match TRBD2. Germline V gene sequence: CDR1 SNHLY, CDR2 FYNNEI. The junction had 11 bases not matched to a gene; V was cut back by 8 bases and J by 9 bases. The CDR3 has 14 residues. DNA for the CDR3: TGTGCCAGCGGCTTAGCGGGAGCCCTCGTTGAGCAGTTCTTC. Its translation is CASGLAGALVEQFF.

This chain uses TRBV28 with TRBJ1-2; 8 nucleotides match TRBD1. Germline V gives CDR1 MDHEN, CDR2 SYDVKM. The J segment lost 6 bases and the V segment lost 6 bases, leaving 9 bases of the junction unmatched. The CDR3 sequence is 14 residues long. DNA for the CDR3: TGTGCCAGCAGCACCCAGGGGGCGATGGATGGCTACACCTTC. Translated: CASSTQGAMDGYTF.

The chain couples TRBV29-1 to TRBJ2-7, with TRBD2 identical over 12 bases. Germline V CDR1 and CDR2: SQVTM, ANQGSEA. The length of the CDR3 is 13 residues. V trimming: 7 bases; J trimming: 5 bases; junction bases outside the gene matches: 6. CDR3 sequence: CSAGLAGSDEQYF. CDR3 nucleotides: TGCAGCGCTGGACTAGCGGGAAGCGACGAGCAGTACTTC.

This chain uses TRBV4-1 with TRBJ2-1; 8 bases agree with TRBD1. Germline trimming cut 1 base from V and 4 bases from J; bases unmatched to any gene: 6. Germline CDR1 is MGHRA and CDR2 is YSYEKL. The CDR3 sequence is 16 residues long. CDR3 protein: CASSQAQGTGYNEQFF. DNA of the CDR3: TGCGCCAGCAGCCAAGCCCAAGGGACAGGATACAATGAGCAGTTCTTC.

V is TRBV7-9 and J is TRBJ2-2; D is unclear. The CDR3 totals 13 residues. Germline loops: CDR1 SEHNR, CDR2 FQNEAQ (reference sequence). V lost 5 bases and J lost 5, with 9 bases in between. The CDR3 here is CASSPVETGELFF. The CDR3 DNA sequence: TGTGCCAGCAGCCCAGTAGAGACCGGGGAGCTGTTTTTT.

The genes are TRBV5-6 and TRBJ2-5; D is unresolved. Trimming removed 1 base at V and 6 bases at J, with 7 bases between. Germline V lookup: CDR1 SGHDT, CDR2 YYEEEE. The CDR3 is 12 amino acids. CDR3 residues: CASSLPPQTQYF. The CDR3 coding sequence is TGTGCCAGCAGCTTGCCGCCCCAGACCCAGTACTTC.

The chain recombines TRBV9 with TRBJ2-1; D is unresolved. There are 12 residues in the CDR3. The germline CDR1 and CDR2 sequences are SGDLS and YYNGEE. The V end was cut by 0 bases, the J end by 9 bases, with 7 bases between. The CDR3 reads CASSVEGPEQFF. In DNA, the CDR3 is TGTGCCAGCAGCGTAGAAGGGCCTGAGCAGTTCTTC.

CDR3 nucleotide sequence: TGTGCCAGCAGCCTCCGCCGGGTCTTTGGGGCCAACGTCCTGACTTTC. Translating it yields CASSLRRVFGANVLTF. This chain links TRBV7-2 with TRBJ2-6; D is unclear. The CDR3 loop spans 16 amino acids. Germline values: CDR1 SGHTA, CDR2 FQGNSA. The V and J ends lost 5 bases and 3 bases respectively, with 14 bases between them.

The V and J genes are TRBV15 and TRBJ1-6; D gene ambiguous. Deletions cut 0 bases from V and 3 bases from J, with 9 bases between. This CDR3 comprises 16 residues. Germline values: CDR1 LNHNV, CDR2 YYDKDF (reference sequence). CDR3 DNA: TGTGCCACCAGCAGAGATAAGGCAGTCTATAATTCACCCCTCCACTTT. Protein sequence: CATSRDKAVYNSPLHF.

The V call is TRBV7-8, the J call TRBJ2-5; D gene unclear. V lost 0 bases, J lost 1 base, and 6 bases lay in between. Per germline, CDR1 SGHVS and CDR2 FQNEAQ. This CDR3 comprises 14 residues. The CDR3 nucleotides are TGTGCCAGCAGCTTAGCGATCAGCCAAGAGACCCAGTACTTC. It translates to CASSLAISQETQYF.

The V call is TRBV7-5, the J call TRBJ1-3. TRBV7-5 is noted as a pseudogene. This CDR3 is 15 amino acids long. CDR3: CVRSPRRHSGNTIYF. The CDR3 DNA reads TGTGTCAGAAGCCCTAGGAGACACTCTGGAAACACCATATATTTT.

This clone was found a few times. The V and J genes are TRBV7-8 and TRBJ1-2; 9 bases are a match to TRBD1. CDR1 and CDR2 (germline): SGHVS, FQNEAQ. Trimming took 5 bases from V and 2 from J; bases not matched to a gene: 3. This CDR3 is built from 14 residues. Written as DNA, the CDR3 is TGTGCCAGCAGCCCGGGACAGGGCAACTATGGCTACACCTTC. It is translated as CASSPGQGNYGYTF.

This CDR3 reads CASSRATDTQYF. CDR3 DNA: TGTGCCAGCTCTCGGGCCACAGATACGCAGTATTTT. The rearrangement uses TRBV5-8 and TRBJ2-3; D remains unclear. CDR1 and CDR2 (germline): SGHTS, YDEGEE. The CDR3 has 12 residues. V shed 7 bases and J shed 2 bases, with 8 bases lying between them.

The chain joins TRBV4-1 to TRBJ1-4; possible D gene TRBD1, 5 bases. Germline V lookup: CDR1 MGHRA, CDR2 YSYEKL. The CDR3 contains 16 residues. The ends were cut back, 2 bases at V and 5 bases at J, with 15 bases in the middle. The CDR3: CASSQPGWGANEKLFF. CDR3 bases: TGCGCCAGCAGCCAACCTGGGTGGGGCGCGAATGAAAAACTGTTTTTT.

J is TRBJ1-2 and V is TRBV19; D unclear. Trimming shortened V by 7 bases and J by 8 bases, and 20 bases separated the two germline ends. Germline V CDR1 and CDR2: LNHDA, SQIVND (reference sequence). The CDR3 is 14 residues long. CDR3 amino acids: CASKSPAGSVGYTF. CDR3 DNA: TGTGCCAGTAAGTCTCCGGCAGGCTCTGTAGGCTACACCTTC.

This clone has a handful of counts. The chain employs TRBV5-4 and TRBJ2-7, with TRBD1 identical over 10 bases. Germline CDR1 reads SGHNT; CDR2 reads YYREEE (reference sequence). With V trimmed by 4 bases and J by 5 bases, 9 bases remained unmatched. The CDR3 is 15 amino acids. The CDR3 region is CASSTMRDRGNEQYF. The DNA for the CDR3 is TGTGCCAGCAGCACTATGCGGGACAGGGGCAACGAGCAGTACTTC.

V usage is TRBV19 and J usage is TRBJ2-7; tentative D call: TRBD1 (7 bases). The germline V gene has CDR1 LNHDA and CDR2 SQIVND (reference sequence). V lost 1 base, J lost 1 base, and 11 bases lay in between. The CDR3 consists of 15 residues. As DNA, the CDR3 is TGTGCCAGTAGTATAGTGGCAGGGGGGTCCTACGAGCAGTACTTC. It encodes CASSIVAGGSYEQYF. The full variable domain, in which reference TRBV19 and TRBJ2-7 provide the parts outside the CDR3, is DGGITQSPKYLFRKEGQNVTLSCEQNLNHDAMYWYRQDPGQGLRLIYYSQIVNDFQKGDIAEGYSVSREKKESFPLTVTSAQKNPTAFYLCASSIVAGGSYEQYFGPGTRLTVT.

The V call is TRBV4-1, the J call TRBJ2-5, with 16 positions matching TRBD2. The germline gives CDR1 MGHRA, CDR2 YSYEKL. The V and J ends lost 1 base and 2 bases, in that order; junction bases with no gene match: 7. The CDR3 length is 19 residues. CDR3 sequence (DNA): TGCGCCAGCAGCCAAGTGAAGGGACTAGCGGGGGGGATACAAGAGACCCAGTACTTC. Amino acids: CASSQVKGLAGGIQETQYF.

For the CDR3, the DNA is TGCGCCAGCAGCCGCGGACTAGCGGGGAACAATGAGCAGTTCTTC. Translated: CASSRGLAGNNEQFF. This chain uses TRBV4-1 with TRBJ2-1, with 12 bases matching TRBD2. V lost 4 bases, J lost 5 bases, and 3 bases stayed unmatched. Germline V gives CDR1 MGHRA, CDR2 YSYEKL. The length of the CDR3 is 15 residues.

The J gene is TRBJ2-1, the V gene TRBV13; D call uncertain. The germline V gene encodes CDR1 PRHDT and CDR2 FYEKMQ (reference sequence). The CDR3 loop spans 19 amino acids. V was trimmed by 5 bases and J by 4 bases, leaving 27 bases between them. In nucleotides, the CDR3 is TGTGCCAGCAGCACAACCGGGTTTAGGGTTTCCTCGCTGTACAATGAGCAGTTCTTC. This gives the protein CASSTTGFRVSSLYNEQFF.

This clone has just one count. The V gene is TRBV2, the J gene TRBJ1-5, with 7 bases lining up with TRBD1. The CDR3 extends over 15 amino acids. The V gene end was trimmed by 1 base and the J gene end by 5 bases; junction bases not matched to a gene: 5. Germline assignment: CDR1 SNHLY and CDR2 FYNNEI. CDR3 amino acids: CASSEDQGGHQPQHF. CDR3 nucleotide sequence: TGTGCCAGCAGTGAAGACCAGGGGGGACATCAGCCCCAGCATTTT.

The rearrangement links TRBV5-1 to TRBJ1-5, with a tentative D call TRBD1 (5 bases). CDR1 is SGHRS, CDR2 YFSETQ, per germline. With 0 bases removed from V and 4 bases from J, the gap between germline ends came to 8 bases. This CDR3 is 14 amino acids long. For the CDR3, the DNA is TGCGCCAGCAGCTTGGAGGGACGTAATCAGCCCCAGCATTTT. Translating gives CASSLEGRNQPQHF.

The genes are TRBV7-9 and TRBJ2-3; a possible D gene is TRBD1 (5 bases). CDR1 is SEHNR and CDR2 is FQNEAQ in the germline V gene (reference sequence). V lost 4 bases and J 1 base, leaving 12 bases between the germline ends. This CDR3 has 15 amino acids. This chain's CDR3 is CASSSFQGGTDTQYF. CDR3 bases: TGTGCCAGCAGCTCCTTCCAAGGGGGCACAGATACGCAGTATTTT. Looking up the rest from reference TRBV7-9 and TRBJ2-3 gives the full variable domain: DTGVSQNPRHKITKRGQNVTFRCDPISEHNRLYWYRQTLGQGPEFLTYFQNEAQLEKSRLLSDRFSAERPKGSFSTLEIQRTEQGDSAMYLCASSSFQGGTDTQYFGPGTRLTVL.

This chain connects TRBV19 to TRBJ1-1; D remains ambiguous. The CDR3 runs to 12 residues. Trimming left V 3 bases short and J 1 base short, with 3 bases between. Germline CDR1 reads LNHDA; CDR2 reads SQIVND (reference sequence). CDR3 DNA: TGTGCCAGTAGTATGGGGAACACTGAAGCTTTCTTT. Translation gives CASSMGNTEAFF. Complete variable domain (other parts from reference TRBV19 and TRBJ1-1): DGGITQSPKYLFRKEGQNVTLSCEQNLNHDAMYWYRQDPGQGLRLIYYSQIVNDFQKGDIAEGYSVSREKKESFPLTVTSAQKNPTAFYLCASSMGNTEAFFGQGTRLTVV.

V is TRBV4-2 and J is TRBJ1-5; the D is unclear. Trimming cost V 4 bases and J 0 bases, with 19 bases left between them. The CDR3 contains 18 residues. Looked up from germline, CDR1 is LGHNA and CDR2 is YNFKEQ. CDR3 region: CASSRTLTPLFSNQPQHF. The CDR3 DNA sequence: TGTGCCAGCAGCCGAACATTGACACCCTTATTTAGCAATCAGCCCCAGCATTTT.

This chain connects TRBV27 to TRBJ1-1; weak D call: TRBD1 (6 bases). The V gene's germline CDR1 is MNHEY and CDR2 SMNVEV (reference sequence). The CDR3 consists of 13 residues. The V gene lost 6 bases and the J gene lost 8 bases, with 16 bases spanning the gap. CDR3 residues: CASSWTVGGEAFF. DNA for the CDR3: TGTGCCAGCAGCTGGACAGTCGGGGGGGAAGCTTTCTTT.

The rearrangement links TRBV20-1 to TRBJ1-2; D call uncertain. The V end lost 6 bases, the J end lost 8 bases, and 10 bases lay between the germline ends. The CDR3 runs 10 residues. Germline V CDR1 and CDR2: DFQATT, SNEGSKA (reference sequence). The CDR3 is CSAPARGYTF. The CDR3 nucleotides read TGCAGTGCCCCCGCTAGAGGCTACACCTTC.